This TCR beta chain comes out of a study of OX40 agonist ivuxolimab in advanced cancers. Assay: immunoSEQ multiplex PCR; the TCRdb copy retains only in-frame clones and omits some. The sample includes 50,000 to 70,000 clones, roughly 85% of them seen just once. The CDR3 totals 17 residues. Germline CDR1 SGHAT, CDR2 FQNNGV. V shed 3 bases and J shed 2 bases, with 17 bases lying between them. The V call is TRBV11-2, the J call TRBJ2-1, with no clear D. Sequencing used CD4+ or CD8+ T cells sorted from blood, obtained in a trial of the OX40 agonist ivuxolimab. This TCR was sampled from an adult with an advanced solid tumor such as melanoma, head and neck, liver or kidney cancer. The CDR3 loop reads CASSFRRAEVTYNEQFF. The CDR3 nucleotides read TGTGCCAGCAGCTTCCGGCGTGCGGAAGTAACCTACAATGAGCAGTTCTTC.